The 26 T cell receptor beta chains listed next were all sequenced from one sample in a study of blood T cell repertoires in COVID-19. This table comes from immunoSEQ multiplex PCR, and its TCRdb copy is limited to in-frame clones, with some not included. Of approximately 100,000 clones in the sample, 88% are singletons; the top ten hold about 6.5%. Sequencing input: peripheral blood. The source of these receptors is a woman aged 55 to 70 with acute or convalescent COVID-19.

The chain has TRBV20-1 and TRBJ2-4; TRBD2 aligns across 9 bases. The CDR3 contains 14 residues. With 3 bases clipped from V and 8 bases from J, the junction kept 8 bases outside the gene matches. Germline V CDR1 and CDR2: DFQATT, SNEGSKA (reference sequence). The DNA for the CDR3 is TGCAGTGCTAGTTTGCCTAGACTAGCGGACATTCAGTACTTC. Translated, it gives CSASLPRLADIQYF.

The V call is TRBV24-1, the J call TRBJ2-5; possible D gene TRBD1, 6 bases. The CDR3 contains 15 residues. V lost 5 bases and J lost 0, with 12 bases in between. Germline assignment: CDR1 KGHDR and CDR2 SFDVKD. CDR3 DNA sequence: TGTGCCACCAGTGGGACAGAGGGAGACCAAGAGACCCAGTACTTC. This gives the protein CATSGTEGDQETQYF.

This clone was recorded once. This chain uses TRBV9 with TRBJ2-5; TRBD2 is a possible D gene (6 bases). This CDR3 region has 15 residues. V was trimmed by 0 bases and J by 6 bases, leaving 15 bases between them. Germline V gene sequence: CDR1 SGDLS, CDR2 YYNGEE. The CDR3 loop is CASSVEEGFGQTQYF. The CDR3 nucleotides are TGTGCCAGCAGCGTAGAGGAGGGGTTCGGACAGACCCAGTACTTC.

The J gene is TRBJ2-1, the V gene TRBV5-1, with a possible D match to TRBD2 (6 bases). Germline V gene lookup returns CDR1 SGHRS and CDR2 YFSETQ. Trimming left V 3 bases short and J 0 bases short, with 13 bases between. The CDR3 is made up of 16 amino acids. The DNA for the CDR3 is TGCGCCAGCAGCTCCGGGAGTGGTAACTCCTACAATGAGCAGTTCTTC. Translating it yields CASSSGSGNSYNEQFF.

The rearrangement uses TRBV2 and TRBJ2-2, with 13 nucleotides matching TRBD2. Germline assignment: CDR1 SNHLY and CDR2 FYNNEI. CDR3 length: 16 residues. After removal of 5 bases from V and 5 bases from J, the junction contained 5 bases not matched to a gene. The CDR3 nucleotides are TGTGCCAGCAGTTTACTAGCGGGAGGGGGGACCGGGGAGCTGTTTTTT. Translation gives CASSLLAGGGTGELFF. Full variable domain (rest looked up from reference TRBV2 and TRBJ2-2): EPEVTQTPSHQVTQMGQEVILRCVPISNHLYFYWYRQILGQKVEFLVSFYNNEISEKSEIFDDQFSVERPDGSNFTLKIRSTKLEDSAMYFCASSLLAGGGTGELFFGEGSRLTVL.

The CDR3 nucleotides are TGCGCCAGCAGCTTTGCAGCGGGAGGGCCGGGTGAGACCCAGTACTTC. This sequence encodes CASSFAAGGPGETQYF. This chain connects TRBV5-1 to TRBJ2-5, with TRBD2 matching over 10 bases. After removal of 2 bases from V and 5 bases from J, the junction contained 9 bases not matched to a gene. The CDR3 has 16 amino acids. Germline assignment: CDR1 SGHRS and CDR2 YFSETQ. Full variable domain (missing parts from reference TRBV5-1 and TRBJ2-5): KAGVTQTPRYLIKTRGQQVTLSCSPISGHRSVSWYQQTPGQGLQFLFEYFSETQRNKGNFPGRFSGRQFSNSRSEMNVSTLELGDSALYLCASSFAAGGPGETQYFGPGTRLLVL.

The chain uses TRBV10-3 and TRBJ1-2; tentative D call: TRBD1 (5 bases). V was cut by 6 bases and J by 7 bases, with 12 bases left in between. The CDR3 runs to 12 residues. The germline CDR1 and CDR2 sequences are ENHRY and SYGVKD. CDR3 region: CAIRLQEGGYTF. The CDR3 bases are TGTGCCATCAGGCTACAGGAGGGTGGCTACACCTTC.

The V and J genes are TRBV19 and TRBJ1-1; TRBD1 matches at 10 bases. The CDR3 covers 17 residues. V lost 5 bases and J lost 1; bases outside the gene matches: 10. Germline CDR1 and CDR2: LNHDA and SQIVND (reference sequence). The CDR3 loop is CASSEIPGQGRNTEAFF. The CDR3 region has the DNA TGTGCCAGTAGTGAGATTCCGGGACAGGGGAGGAACACTGAAGCTTTCTTT.

This chain connects TRBV6-5 to TRBJ1-6; 7 nucleotides align to TRBD1. After removal of 6 bases from V and 9 bases from J, the junction contained 5 bases not matched to a gene. The germline V gene has CDR1 MNHEY and CDR2 SVGAGI. CDR3 size: 13 residues. In nucleotides, the CDR3 is TGTGCCAGCAGGACAGGGTGGGGTTCACCCCTCCACTTT. Its protein product is CASRTGWGSPLHF.

This rearrangement joins TRBV30 to TRBJ1-5; D gene ambiguous. The CDR3 sequence is 15 residues long. Trimming cost V 3 bases and J 6 bases, with 18 bases left between them. CDR1 and CDR2 (germline): GTSNPN, SVGIG (reference sequence). The CDR3 reads CAWSADPVGGQPQHF. The CDR3 DNA sequence: TGTGCCTGGAGCGCGGACCCGGTAGGAGGTCAGCCCCAGCATTTT.

The CDR3 sequence: CASSLQAGDTQYF. The CDR3 region has the DNA TGTGCCAGCAGCTTGCAGGCGGGCGATACGCAGTATTTT. The chain employs TRBV5-4 and TRBJ2-3; D might be TRBD2 (5 bases). Germline CDR1 and CDR2: SGHNT and YYREEE (reference sequence). The length of the CDR3 is 13 residues. V was pared by 1 base and J by 6 bases, with 9 bases between.

This chain links TRBV5-1 with TRBJ2-3; 11 bases map to TRBD2. J gave up 2 bases and V 0 bases, and 8 bases lay outside the gene matches. The germline gives CDR1 SGHRS, CDR2 YFSETQ. The CDR3 runs 18 residues. The CDR3 bases are TGCGCCAGCAGCTTGGAACTAGCGGGAGCGGCTCTCACAGATACGCAGTATTTT. Protein: CASSLELAGAALTDTQYF. Supplemented by reference TRBV5-1 and TRBJ2-3, the full variable domain reads KAGVTQTPRYLIKTRGQQVTLSCSPISGHRSVSWYQQTPGQGLQFLFEYFSETQRNKGNFPGRFSGRQFSNSRSEMNVSTLELGDSALYLCASSLELAGAALTDTQYFGPGTRLTVL.

The CDR3 spells CASSLGQGGREKLFF. DNA of the CDR3: TGTGCCAGCAGCTTAGGTCAAGGGGGTCGGGAAAAACTGTTTTTT. The genes are TRBV7-9 and TRBJ1-4, with TRBD1 as a possible D gene (6 bases). Between the trimmed V and J ends, which lost 1 base and 8 bases, there was a span of 14 bases. Germline V gene data show CDR1 as SEHNR and CDR2 as FQNEAQ (reference sequence). This CDR3 region has 15 residues.

V is TRBV6-5 and J is TRBJ2-5; 7 nucleotides match TRBD1. The germline gives CDR1 MNHEY, CDR2 SVGAGI. The CDR3 is 15 amino acids. V trimming: 2 bases; J trimming: 2 bases; junction bases outside the gene matches: 5. CDR3 DNA sequence: TGTGCCAGCAGTTACGGGACAGTTCCTCAAGAGACCCAGTACTTC. It yields the protein CASSYGTVPQETQYF.

The J gene is TRBJ2-1, the V gene TRBV12-5; 11 bases are shared with TRBD2. V lost 3 bases, J lost 0 bases, and 10 bases stayed unmatched. The CDR3 totals 19 residues. The germline gives CDR1 LGHNT, CDR2 FRNRAP. CDR3 sequence reads: CASGFLAGGRLSSYNEQFF. DNA for the CDR3: TGTGCTAGTGGTTTTCTAGCGGGAGGCCGTCTTAGCTCCTACAATGAGCAGTTCTTC.

The rearrangement links TRBV9 to TRBJ1-5; D is possibly TRBD1 (6 bases). V lost 4 bases to trimming and J lost 5 bases, with 10 bases between them. The CDR3 has 13 amino acids. CDR1 and CDR2 from the germline V gene are SGDLS and YYNGEE. CDR3 nucleotide sequence: TGTGCCAGCAGCTCAGACAGGCATCAGCCCCAGCATTTT. Translating gives CASSSDRHQPQHF.

V is TRBV2 and J is TRBJ1-4; a possible D gene is TRBD1 (6 bases). Between the trimmed V and J ends, which lost 4 bases and 8 bases, there was a span of 17 bases. The CDR3 extends over 15 amino acids. Germline V gene sequence: CDR1 SNHLY, CDR2 FYNNEI. The CDR3 loop reads CASSVDVAGAEKLFF. The CDR3, as DNA: TGTGCCAGCAGTGTAGATGTGGCAGGGGCCGAAAAACTGTTTTTT.

Note on this clone: Other nucleotide sequences from this sample produce the same CDR3. This chain links TRBV18 with TRBJ2-2; a weak D match, TRBD1 (6 bases). The V gene's germline CDR1 is KGHSH and CDR2 LQKENI. Trimming took off 3 bases at V and 2 bases at J, with 10 bases between the two ends. The CDR3 covers 15 residues. As DNA, the CDR3 is TGTGCCAGCTCACCGAAGACAGGAAACACCGGGGAGCTGTTTTTT. It yields the protein CASSPKTGNTGELFF.

This clone was counted a single time. The rearrangement links TRBV5-8 to TRBJ1-5, with TRBD1 matching 8 bases. The germline V gene has CDR1 SGHTS and CDR2 YDEGEE. The CDR3 is made up of 18 amino acids. V trimming: 3 bases; J trimming: 4 bases; junction bases outside the gene matches: 15. As DNA, the CDR3 is TGTGCCAGCAGCTCGGACGCCGGGACAGGCAGAGGAAATCAGCCCCAGCATTTT. It is translated as CASSSDAGTGRGNQPQHF.

The chain has TRBV14 and TRBJ2-3; D is uncertain. The CDR3 contains 14 residues. Between the trimmed V and J ends, which lost 3 bases and 4 bases, there was a span of 11 bases. Germline CDR1 reads SGHDN; CDR2 reads FVKESK. The CDR3 sequence: CASSHPPRADTQYF. As DNA, the CDR3 is TGTGCCAGCAGCCACCCCCCTCGGGCAGATACGCAGTATTTT. The whole variable domain, remainder taken from reference TRBV14 and TRBJ2-3, is EAGVTQFPSHSVIEKGQTVTLRCDPISGHDNLYWYRRVMGKEIKFLLHFVKESKQDESGMPNNRFLAERTGGTYSTLKVQPAELEDSGVYFCASSHPPRADTQYFGPGTRLTVL.

This CDR3 reads CASSIGYYPRLAGQETQYF. The CDR3 coding sequence is TGTGCCAGTAGTATAGGGTACTATCCGCGGCTAGCGGGACAAGAGACCCAGTACTTC. This rearrangement joins TRBV19 to TRBJ2-5, with 9 bases lining up with TRBD2. Per the germline V gene, CDR1 is LNHDA and CDR2 is SQIVND (reference sequence). CDR3 length: 19 residues. The junction had 14 bases not matched to a gene; V was cut back by 1 base and J by 2 bases.

The chain uses TRBV9 and TRBJ2-7; 12 bases match TRBD2. Germline lookup yields CDR1 SGDLS and CDR2 YYNGEE. Trimming took 3 bases from V and 3 from J; bases not matched to a gene: 7. The CDR3 has 16 residues. The CDR3, as DNA: TGTGCCAGCAGCGAGACCACTAGCGGGGGGATCTACGAGCAGTACTTC. Amino acids: CASSETTSGGIYEQYF.

This CDR3 reads CASSMGRGWDGYTF. DNA of the CDR3: TGTGCCAGTAGTATGGGCAGGGGCTGGGATGGCTACACCTTC. The chain joins TRBV19 to TRBJ1-2; TRBD1 might be the D (6 bases). V was cut by 3 bases and J by 6 bases, with 14 bases left in between. CDR1 and CDR2 (germline): LNHDA, SQIVND (reference sequence). This CDR3 is 14 amino acids long.

V usage is TRBV5-6 and J usage is TRBJ2-1, with D possibly matching TRBD2 (5 bases). Trimming removed 0 bases from V and 2 bases from J, with 12 bases in between. Germline CDR1 is SGHDT and CDR2 is YYEEEE. The CDR3 is made up of 16 amino acids. The CDR3 sequence: CASSLGKRPTYNEQFF. For the CDR3, the DNA is TGTGCCAGCAGCTTGGGTAAGCGGCCCACCTACAATGAGCAGTTCTTC.

The chain is built from TRBV2 and TRBJ1-2; no definite D call. Between the trimmed V and J ends, which lost 3 bases and 2 bases, there was a span of 10 bases. The V gene's germline CDR1 is SNHLY and CDR2 FYNNEI. CDR3 length equals 14 residues. CDR3 residues: CASSDRQANYGYTF. The CDR3 nucleotides are TGTGCCAGCAGTGATAGGCAGGCAAACTATGGCTACACCTTC.

The chain couples TRBV5-1 to TRBJ1-1, with D unresolved. CDR3 length equals 13 residues. V lost 2 bases, J lost 14 bases, and 19 bases lay in between. CDR1 is SGHRS, CDR2 YFSETQ, per germline. The CDR3 spells CASSLRGMGFSFF. CDR3 nucleotide sequence: TGCGCCAGCAGCTTACGGGGTATGGGTTTTAGCTTCTTT.